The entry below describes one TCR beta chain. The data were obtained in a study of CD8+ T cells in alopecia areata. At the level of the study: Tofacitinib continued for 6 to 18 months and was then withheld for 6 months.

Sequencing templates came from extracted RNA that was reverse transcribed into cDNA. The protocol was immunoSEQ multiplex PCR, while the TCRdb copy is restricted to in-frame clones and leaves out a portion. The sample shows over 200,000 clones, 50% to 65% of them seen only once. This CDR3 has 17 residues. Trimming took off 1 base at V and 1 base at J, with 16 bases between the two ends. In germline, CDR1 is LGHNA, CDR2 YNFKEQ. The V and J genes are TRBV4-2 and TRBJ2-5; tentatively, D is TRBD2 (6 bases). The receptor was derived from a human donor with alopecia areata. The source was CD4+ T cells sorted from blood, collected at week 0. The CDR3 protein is CASSQVGTSSFQETQYF. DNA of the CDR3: TGTGCCAGCAGCCAAGTAGGAACTAGCAGCTTCCAAGAGACCCAGTACTTC.